This T cell receptor (beta chain) was captured in a study of yellow fever vaccine responses in identical twins. The V gene's germline CDR1 is SGHAT and CDR2 FQNNGV. The CDR3 is 17 amino acids. The V end lost 1 base, the J end lost 1 base, and 16 bases lay between the germline ends. TCRdb passed the RT-PCR reads through MiXCR, listing each CDR3 protein once. This table has around 33,000 distinct CDR3 sequences, approximately 54% appearing once. The sequence derives from a young woman who received the yellow fever vaccine. The sample in question was T cells from blood (PBMCs), unsorted or a sorted subset (not recorded which), obtained before or after yellow fever vaccination (not recorded which). The chain couples TRBV11-2 to TRBJ1-1; maybe TRBD1 (6 bases). This CDR3 is CASSLGWGGGPNTEAFF. The CDR3 DNA reads TGTGCCAGCAGCTTAGGGTGGGGTGGGGGGCCGAACACTGAAGCTTTCTTT.